This T cell receptor beta chain emerged from a study of response to subunit inactivated influenza vaccine. The CDR3 spans 14 residues. Germline V gene sequence: CDR1 SGHRS, CDR2 YFSETQ. With V trimmed by 2 bases and J by 3 bases, 3 bases remained unmatched. TCRdb ran MiXCR on the RT-PCR reads and lists one entry per CDR3 protein. Among some 800,000 distinct CDR3 sequences, approximately 21% were seen once, and the ten largest hold 10%. In this sample, this clonotype turned up many times. The chain couples TRBV5-1 to TRBJ2-7; 9 nucleotides match TRBD2. The TCR comes from a man between 45 and 60 years old who received an inactivated influenza vaccine. The sequencing used PBMCs from blood, collected 5 days after vaccination. The CDR3 reads CASSFLAGNYEQYF. CDR3 nucleotide sequence: TGCGCCAGCAGCTTTCTAGCGGGGAACTACGAGCAGTACTTC.